Shown below are 6 T cell receptor beta chains from a single sample sequenced in a study of T cell responses to AZD1222 COVID-19 vaccine. Produced via immunoSEQ multiplex PCR; TCRdb's table is partial and in-frame only. This sample has roughly 120,000 clones, with around nine tenths found just once. Source: peripheral blood, taken on day 0 of AZD1222 vaccination. The receptors were sampled from an adult in good health.

This clone has just a few counts. The chain uses TRBV27 and TRBJ1-1, with D unresolved. Trimming shortened V by 0 bases and J by 8 bases, and 16 bases separated the two germline ends. The CDR3 sequence is 15 residues long. Germline V gene sequence: CDR1 MNHEY, CDR2 SMNVEV (reference sequence). CDR3 loop: CASSLSFRGIPEAFF. CDR3 DNA sequence: TGTGCCAGCAGTTTATCGTTTAGAGGGATCCCCGAAGCTTTCTTT.

The genes are TRBV30 and TRBJ2-3; D may be TRBD2 (5 bases). V dropped 2 bases and J dropped 8 bases, with 11 bases sitting between them. The CDR3 extends over 12 amino acids. From germline, CDR1 is GTSNPN and CDR2 SVGIG (reference sequence). For the CDR3, the DNA is TGTGCCTGGAGTCCCCGCGGGTCTACGCAGTATTTT. As protein: CAWSPRGSTQYF.

In DNA, the CDR3 is TGTGCCACCAGCAGTGGGGACTCCGGCCGGTGGAATGAAAAACTGTTTTTT. The encoded protein is CATSSGDSGRWNEKLFF. The chain uses TRBV15 and TRBJ1-4; tentatively, D is TRBD1 (5 bases). The CDR3 contains 17 residues. V dropped 3 bases and J dropped 5 bases, with 19 bases sitting between them. Looked up from germline, CDR1 is LNHNV and CDR2 is YYDKDF (reference sequence).

The J gene is TRBJ2-2, the V gene TRBV19; D gene ambiguous. Trimming removed 7 bases from V and 5 bases from J, with 14 bases in between. In germline, CDR1 is LNHDA, CDR2 SQIVND (reference sequence). The CDR3 has 14 residues. The CDR3 DNA sequence: TGTGCCAGTAACTCAAGGGTGGGAACCGGGGAGCTGTTTTTT. Its protein is CASNSRVGTGELFF.

This chain uses TRBV3-1 (or the pseudogene TRBV3-2) with TRBJ1-2; D is undetermined. The V end was cut by 1 base, the J end by 7 bases, with 13 bases between. This CDR3 is 14 amino acids long. Germline V gene sequence: CDR1 LGHDT, CDR2 YNNKEL (reference sequence). The CDR3 is CASSQGGVTGGYTF. In DNA form, the CDR3 reads TGTGCCAGCAGCCAAGGTGGGGTCACGGGTGGCTACACCTTC.

This chain connects TRBV2 to TRBJ1-5, with D tentatively TRBD1 (5 bases). The CDR3 extends over 14 amino acids. The germline gives CDR1 SNHLY, CDR2 FYNNEI. The V end was cut by 5 bases, the J end by 5 bases, with 13 bases between. The CDR3 here is CASSWTLTDQPQHF. The CDR3, as DNA: TGTGCCAGCAGTTGGACACTTACCGATCAGCCCCAGCATTTT.